This T cell receptor (beta chain) was retrieved from a study of Graves' ophthalmopathy and Graves' hyperthyroidism. The CDR3 totals 15 residues. Germline CDR1 and CDR2: SEHNR and FQNEAQ (reference sequence). As the template, RNA transcripts were used to amplify TCR beta CDR3 regions. HTBI primers were used in a first-round RT-PCR, which preceded a second-round multiplex PCR. One entry per CDR3 protein, called by TCRdb with MiXCR from the multiplex PCR reads. The table includes about 220,000 distinct CDR3 sequences, about 22% detected once. To note about this clonotype: An end of the junction differs from the germline gene, which may be a read error.

Sample: peripheral blood. The chain is built from TRBV7-9 and TRBJ1-1, with TRBD1 identical over 7 bases. This TCR was sampled from a woman aged 45 to 65 with Graves' ophthalmopathy. The CDR3 DNA sequence: TGTGCCAGCGGCTTCTCCGGGACAGCGAACACTGAAGCTTTCTTT. Translated: CASGFSGTANTEAFF. The variable domain in full, with the rest retrieved from reference TRBV7-9 and TRBJ1-1, is DTGVSQNPRHKITKRGQNVTFRCDPISEHNRLYWYRQTLGQGPEFLTYFQNEAQLEKSRLLSDRFSAERPKGSFSTLEIQRTEQGDSAMYLCASGFSGTANTEAFFGQGTRLTVV.